These T cell receptor beta chains were read from a single sample in a study of T cell repertoires in cytomegalovirus infection. TCRdb fed the reads into MiXCR, producing one record per CDR3 protein. The sample yields approximately 490,000 distinct CDR3 sequences, around 11% seen once. Source material: PBMCs. These receptors all come from a human donor in good health (CMV status not recorded). Some clones in this sample may be carry-over from other donors' samples. The CDR3 runs from the conserved cysteine through the conserved F or W. The D gene is left open where the match is weak. Rows may omit the clone size; those that give it use once, few, many or a size class.

D gene,clone size,V gene,J gene,CDR3 DNA,CDR3 protein
TRBD1,many,TRBV7-6,TRBJ2-7,TGTGCCAGCAGCTCCGGGACAGGGGCGTCTCAGCAGTACTTC,CASSSGTGASQQYF
.,few,TRBV5-1,TRBJ1-2,TGCGCCAGCAGGAGGACAACCTATGGCTACACCTTC,CASRRTTYGYTF
TRBD2,many,TRBV7-9,TRBJ2-7,TGTGCCAGCAGCCCGGGACTAGCGGGAGATATTTCCTACGAGCAGTACTTC,CASSPGLAGDISYEQYF
.,many,TRBV20-1,TRBJ1-2,TGCAGTGCTGCCCCACCGGGGATGAGGGTTGACTATGGCTACACCTTC,CSAAPPGMRVDYGYTF
.,once,TRBV19,TRBJ2-5,TGTGCCAGTAGTATCGGAGGGGCCCAAGAGACCCAGTACTTC,CASSIGGAQETQYF
.,many,TRBV6-2/TRBV6-3,TRBJ2-7,TGTGCCAGCAGTTACTCGAAAAGCCCAGAAAACCCTTACGAGCAGTACTTC,CASSYSKSPENPYEQYF
TRBD1,many,TRBV12-3/TRBV12-4,TRBJ2-5,TGTGCCAGCAGGCCAGGGGGCTCAGAGACCCAGTACTTC,CASRPGGSETQYF
TRBD1,many,TRBV20-1,TRBJ1-6,TGCAGTGCTAGAGGAGAAACGACAGGGCGAAATTCACCCCTCCACTTT,CSARGETTGRNSPLHF
TRBD2,many,TRBV7-8,TRBJ2-3,TGTGCCAGCAGCACTCGGACTAGCTGGCTGCAGTATTTT,CASSTRTSWLQYF
TRBD1,few,TRBV5-6,TRBJ2-6,TGTGCCAGCAGCCGACAGGGGTTAAAATCTGGGGCCAACGTCCTGACTTTC,CASSRQGLKSGANVLTF
TRBD1,few,TRBV19,TRBJ2-5,TGTGCCAGTAGTAGACAGGGGGCCGGGGGTGAGACCCAGTACTTC,CASSRQGAGGETQYF
TRBD2,many,TRBV7-2,TRBJ2-7,TGTGCCAGCAGCTTACGGGGGGGGGCGCAGTACTTC,CASSLRGGAQYF
.,many,TRBV7-9,TRBJ1-1,TGTGCCAGCAGCTTAAGTTTGACGAACACTGAAGCTTTCTTT,CASSLSLTNTEAFF
TRBD1,many,TRBV5-1,TRBJ2-7,TGCGCCAGCAGCTCGTTCGCCCGACAGGGAAGGGTCTACGAGCAGTACTTC,CASSSFARQGRVYEQYF
.,many,TRBV11-3,TRBJ1-3,TGTGCCAGCAGCTCGTCTTGGCAGGACACCATATATTTT,CASSSSWQDTIYF
TRBD1,many,TRBV10-3,TRBJ2-2,TGTGCCATCAGTAATTTCCTCGGGCAGGGGGCGAACACCGGGGAGCTGTTTTTT,CAISNFLGQGANTGELFF
TRBD2,many,TRBV20-1,TRBJ2-1,TGCAGTGCTAGAGACGCTAGCGGGCCGGCCTACAATGAGCAGTTCTTC,CSARDASGPAYNEQFF
TRBD2,many,TRBV19,TRBJ2-4,TGTGCCAGTAGTATAGGGGAGGGATCGAGGTCGAGGAGCATTCAGTACTTC,CASSIGEGSRSRSIQYF
TRBD1,few,TRBV14,TRBJ1-2,TGTGCCAGCAGCCACCAAACAGGGGCACTTATCTATGGCTACACCTTC,CASSHQTGALIYGYTF
.,many,TRBV28,TRBJ2-2,TGTGCCAGCAGTTTGGGACTTCAATCGGGGGAGCTGTTTTTT,CASSLGLQSGELFF
.,.,TRBV5-4,TRBJ1-5,TGTGCCAGCAGCCTGGGGGTAGGGGAACCCCAGCATTTT,CASSLGVGEPQHF
TRBD2,many,TRBV7-3,TRBJ2-7,TGTGCCAGCAGCCCTCAGCGGGGCCTCTCCTACGAGCAGTACTTC,CASSPQRGLSYEQYF
.,few,TRBV29-1,TRBJ1-2,TGCAGCGTCCAGGGGTGGGTGGTCGGCTACACCTTC,CSVQGWVVGYTF
.,.,TRBV20-1,TRBJ1-5,TGCAGTGCTAGAGATTGGACACAGGAAGAATGGAATCAGCCCCAGCATTTT,CSARDWTQEEWNQPQHF